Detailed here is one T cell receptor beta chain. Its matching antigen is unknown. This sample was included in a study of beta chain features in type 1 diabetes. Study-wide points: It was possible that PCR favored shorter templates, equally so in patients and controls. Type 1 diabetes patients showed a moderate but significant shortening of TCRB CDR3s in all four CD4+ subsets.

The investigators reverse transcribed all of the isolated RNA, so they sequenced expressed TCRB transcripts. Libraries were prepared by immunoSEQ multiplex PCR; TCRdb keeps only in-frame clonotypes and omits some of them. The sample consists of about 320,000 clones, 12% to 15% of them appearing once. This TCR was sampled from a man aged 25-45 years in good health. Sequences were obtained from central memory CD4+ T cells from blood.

CDR3 nucleotides: TGTGCCAGCAGCCCCTTAAGGGTGTCCTACAATGAGCAGTTCTTC. Its protein is CASSPLRVSYNEQFF. This chain links TRBV9 with TRBJ2-1; D call uncertain. V lost 4 bases, J lost 1 base, and 12 bases lay in between. The CDR3 runs to 15 residues. Per the germline V gene, CDR1 is SGDLS and CDR2 is YYNGEE.